These 28 T cell receptor beta chains share one sample of origin, sequenced in a study of T cell repertoires in cytomegalovirus infection. TCRdb reanalysed the reads using MiXCR and keeps one entry per CDR3 protein. This sample carries roughly 320,000 distinct CDR3 sequences, around 9.1% of them seen once, and the ten largest clones take about 2.3%. The sequenced material came from PBMCs. The receptors derive from a human donor in good health (CMV status not recorded). Some clones in this sample may be carry-over from other donors' samples.

This clonotype has at least ten counts. The chain recombines TRBV6-6 with TRBJ1-2; TRBD1 is a possible D gene (6 bases). Trimming left V 2 bases short and J 2 bases short, with 12 bases between. There are 15 residues in the CDR3. Looked up from germline, CDR1 is MNHNY and CDR2 is SVGAGI (reference sequence). DNA for the CDR3: TGTGCCAGCAGTTACCCCTCCGACAGGAACTATGGCTACACCTTC. Its translation: CASSYPSDRNYGYTF.

This clonotype was seen ten or more times. The chain uses TRBV20-1 and TRBJ2-1, with D unclear. CDR1 and CDR2 (germline): DFQATT, SNEGSKA (reference sequence). V was clipped by 0 bases and J by 10 bases, with 10 bases between them. The CDR3 length is 12 residues. The CDR3 is CSARERPHEQFF. The DNA of the CDR3 is TGCAGTGCTAGAGAAAGGCCTCACGAGCAGTTCTTC.

In its sample, this clonotype was seen many times. The chain links TRBV6-2 or TRBV6-3 to TRBJ2-1, with D unresolved. This CDR3 has 15 amino acids. V gave up 1 base and J gave up 5 bases, with 12 bases separating them. CDR1 and CDR2 from the germline V gene are MNHEY and SVGEGT. The CDR3 coding sequence is TGTGCCAGCAGTTACTATGGTCCTTCAAACAATGAGCAGTTCTTC. Amino acid sequence: CASSYYGPSNNEQFF.

The chain uses TRBV29-1 and TRBJ2-5; 8 bases are shared with TRBD1. The CDR3 totals 12 residues. J was trimmed by 4 bases and V by 8 bases; bases with no gene match: 6. CDR1 is SQVTM and CDR2 is ANQGSEA in the germline V gene. CDR3: CSLTGEAETQYF. CDR3 DNA sequence: TGCAGCCTGACAGGGGAGGCAGAGACCCAGTACTTC.

The gene calls are TRBV20-1 and TRBJ1-5; 7 bases agree with TRBD1. V lost 2 bases, J lost 6 bases, and 7 bases stayed unmatched. Germline V gene sequence: CDR1 DFQATT, CDR2 SNEGSKA (reference sequence). The CDR3 totals 14 residues. The CDR3 region is CSARLQGESQPQHF. CDR3 DNA sequence: TGCAGTGCTAGATTGCAGGGGGAGAGTCAGCCCCAGCATTTT.

J is TRBJ2-5 and V is TRBV5-1; D tentatively fits TRBD1 or TRBD2 (5 bases each). The V and J ends lost 5 bases and 5 bases respectively, with 16 bases between them. Germline lookup yields CDR1 SGHRS and CDR2 YFSETQ. CDR3 length: 14 residues. Here the CDR3 reads CASRSGRGAETQYF. For the CDR3, the DNA is TGCGCCAGCAGAAGCGGTCGAGGGGCGGAGACCCAGTACTTC.

This clonotype was observed at least ten times. The rearrangement links TRBV12-3 or TRBV12-4 to TRBJ2-3, with D perhaps being TRBD1 or TRBD2 (6 bases each). CDR3 size: 15 residues. The V and J ends lost 2 bases and 0 bases respectively, with 9 bases between them. As DNA, the CDR3 is TGTGCCAGCAGTTTAAGGGGGACTAGCACAGATACGCAGTATTTT. Protein sequence: CASSLRGTSTDTQYF.

Many counts were recorded for this clonotype. This sequence joins TRBV7-8 and TRBJ1-4, with D maybe TRBD1 (6 bases). Per the germline V gene, CDR1 is SGHVS and CDR2 is FQNEAQ. The CDR3 totals 15 residues. Trimming took 5 bases from V and 6 from J, leaving 16 bases between them. DNA for the CDR3: TGTGCCAGCAGCGAAGGTGGGACACCTGATGAAAAACTGTTTTTT. Amino acid sequence: CASSEGGTPDEKLFF.

This chain connects TRBV28 to TRBJ1-5, with no clear D. The CDR3 length is 13 residues. Germline CDR1 is MDHEN and CDR2 is SYDVKM. CDR3 DNA sequence: TGTGCGGCGGCAGGAGCTAGGAATCAGCCCCAGCATTTT. Its translation: CAAAGARNQPQHF.

CDR3 sequence: CSARGGSGSGANVLTF. CDR3 bases: TGCAGTGCTAGAGGTGGCAGCGGCTCTGGGGCCAACGTCCTGACTTTC. The chain is built from TRBV20-1 and TRBJ2-6; a weak D match, TRBD2 (5 bases). Germline V gene sequence: CDR1 DFQATT, CDR2 SNEGSKA (reference sequence). This CDR3 comprises 16 residues. V was clipped by 1 base and J by 0 bases, with 10 bases between them.

V gene TRBV20-1 combines with J gene TRBJ2-7, with TRBD2 identical over 7 bases. Per the germline V gene, CDR1 is DFQATT and CDR2 is SNEGSKA (reference sequence). Trimming took 3 bases from V and 2 from J; bases not matched to a gene: 10. This CDR3 spans 15 amino acids. The CDR3 is CSASHSFGGTYEQYV. CDR3 bases: TGCAGTGCTAGTCACTCCTTCGGGGGGACCTACGAGCAGTACGTC.

The chain joins TRBV29-1 to TRBJ1-3, with D possibly being TRBD1 (6 bases). Trimming left V 4 bases short and J 0 bases short, with 16 bases between. CDR1 is SQVTM, CDR2 ANQGSEA, per germline. The CDR3 length is 16 residues. The CDR3 spells CSVVQLGAGSGNTIYF. CDR3 nucleotide sequence: TGCAGCGTTGTACAATTGGGGGCCGGCTCTGGAAACACCATATATTTT.

About this clonotype: This sequence may be a read error, since a much larger clone differs from it by one base. The chain is built from TRBV25-1 and TRBJ2-1; maybe TRBD1 (6 bases). Germline-derived CDR1 and CDR2 are MGHDK and SYGVNS. The CDR3 totals 14 residues. The CDR3 coding sequence is TGTGCCAGCACTTCAGACCCCCGGGACAATGACCAGTTCTTC. Translation: CASTSDPRDNDQFF. Full variable domain (missing parts from reference TRBV25-1 and TRBJ2-1): EADIYQTPRYLVIGTGKKITLECSQTMGHDKMYWYQQDPGMELHLIHYSYGVNSTEKGDLSSESTVSRIRTEHFPLTLESARPSHTSQYLCASTSDPRDNDQFFGPGTRLTVL.

This clonotype was recorded a few times. The rearrangement joins TRBV12-3 or TRBV12-4 to TRBJ2-2, with D hard to call. Trimming shortened V by 7 bases and J by 6 bases, and 21 bases separated the two germline ends. The CDR3 is 16 amino acids. CDR3 bases: TGTGCCAGCACCAAATCCCTTCTAGGTGGGGCCGGGGAGCTGTTTTTT. Residues: CASTKSLLGGAGELFF.

Remarks on this clonotype: Being one base from a much bigger clone, this may be a read error. In DNA form, the CDR3 reads TGTGCCAGCAGCTCGGGGCAGGGGGCTGACGAGCAGTACTTC. Amino acid sequence: CASSSGQGADEQYF. This rearrangement joins TRBV5-5 to TRBJ2-7, with 8 bases aligning to TRBD1. Trimming at V came to 3 bases and at J to 5 bases, leaving 7 bases not matched to a gene. The germline CDR1 and CDR2 sequences are SGHKS and YYEKEE (reference sequence). The CDR3 has 14 amino acids.

CDR3 nucleotide sequence: TGTGCCAGCAGCGTCAAGCGGACAGGGGGCAACACCGGGGAGCTGTTTTTT. Protein product: CASSVKRTGGNTGELFF. The rearrangement uses TRBV9 and TRBJ2-2; the match to TRBD1 covers 11 bases. The CDR3 covers 17 residues. Germline lookup yields CDR1 SGDLS and CDR2 YYNGEE. Trimming took 2 bases from V and 2 from J; bases not matched to a gene: 5. Complete variable domain (other parts from reference TRBV9 and TRBJ2-2): DSGVTQTPKHLITATGQRVTLRCSPRSGDLSVYWYQQSLDQGLQFLIQYYNGEERAKGNILERFSAQQFPDLHSELNLSSLELGDSALYFCASSVKRTGGNTGELFFGEGSRLTVL.

This clonotype was found many times. J is TRBJ1-1 and V is TRBV28; 9 nucleotides match TRBD1. V shed 5 bases and J 7 bases; nucleotides not matched to a gene: 8. Per the germline V gene, CDR1 is MDHEN and CDR2 is SYDVKM. This CDR3 is 14 amino acids long. CDR3 coding DNA: TGTGCCAGCAGTATCCCGGGACAGGGTTTTGAAGCTTTCTTT. It is translated as CASSIPGQGFEAFF.

The chain links TRBV20-1 to TRBJ1-2; tentative D call: TRBD1 (5 bases). CDR1 DFQATT and CDR2 SNEGSKA come from the germline V gene (reference sequence). The CDR3 loop spans 15 amino acids. V shed 5 bases and J shed 5 bases, with 21 bases lying between them. The CDR3 nucleotides read TGCAGTGCTGAGGATCTGAATGCAGGGTTGTATGGCTACACCTTC. It encodes CSAEDLNAGLYGYTF.

The genes are TRBV20-1 and TRBJ1-1; the match to TRBD1 covers 8 bases. The CDR3 runs to 14 residues. V shed 4 bases, J shed 1 base, and the junction held 5 bases outside the gene matches. Germline V gives CDR1 DFQATT, CDR2 SNEGSKA (reference sequence). In nucleotides, the CDR3 is TGCAGTGCTACTCCCGGGACAGGGAACACTGAAGCTTTCTTT. It encodes CSATPGTGNTEAFF.

This clonotype was picked up many times. This chain links TRBV6-5 with TRBJ2-4; 9 bases match TRBD1. Losses at the gene ends were 5 bases for V and 7 bases for J; bases not matched to a gene: 9. CDR1 and CDR2 (germline): MNHEY, SVGAGI. This CDR3 has 15 residues. As DNA, the CDR3 is TGTGCCAGCAGTCCGGGACAGGGAACTCGGAACATTCAGTACTTC. It yields the protein CASSPGQGTRNIQYF.

This clonotype was detected ten times or more. The V and J genes are TRBV7-8 and TRBJ2-5, with 7 positions matching TRBD2. J lost 1 base, V lost 9 bases, and 11 bases had no gene match. The CDR3 covers 15 residues. Germline CDR1 and CDR2: SGHVS and FQNEAQ. CDR3 amino acids: CASTPASGIQETQYF. Here the CDR3 DNA reads TGTGCCAGTACGCCGGCTAGCGGAATCCAAGAGACCCAGTACTTC.

This clonotype has at least ten counts. The DNA for the CDR3 is TGTGCCAGCAGGGTACGATTGAACACTGAAGCTTTCTTT. Translation: CASRVRLNTEAFF. The J gene is TRBJ1-1, the V gene TRBV6-5; D uncertain. The V gene's germline CDR1 is MNHEY and CDR2 SVGAGI. The CDR3 length is 13 residues. Trimming pared 6 bases from V and 0 bases from J, leaving 8 bases between.

At least ten counts were recorded for this clonotype. V usage is TRBV28 and J usage is TRBJ2-2; 8 positions agree with TRBD1. CDR1 is MDHEN and CDR2 is SYDVKM in the germline V gene. The CDR3 spans 17 residues. After removal of 1 base from V and 4 bases from J, the junction contained 8 bases not matched to a gene. CDR3 sequence reads: CASSLSAGGLPTGELFF. The CDR3 nucleotides are TGTGCCAGCAGTTTATCGGCAGGGGGCCTCCCCACCGGGGAGCTGTTTTTT. The full variable domain, rest sourced from reference TRBV28 and TRBJ2-2, is DVKVTQSSRYLVKRTGEKVFLECVQDMDHENMFWYRQDPGLGLRLIYFSYDVKMKEKGDIPEGYSVSREKKERFSLILESASTNQTSMYLCASSLSAGGLPTGELFFGEGSRLTVL.

This clonotype was observed at least ten times. The chain links TRBV14 to TRBJ2-1; no clear D. The length of the CDR3 is 16 residues. The germline gives CDR1 SGHDN, CDR2 FVKESK. V shed 1 base and J shed 0 bases, with 10 bases lying between them. Here the CDR3 DNA reads TGTGCCAGCAGCCAAGTTGTCATGGCCTCCTACAATGAGCAGTTCTTC. Encoded protein: CASSQVVMASYNEQFF.

This clonotype has ten or more counts. The chain employs TRBV5-6 and TRBJ2-7; D may match TRBD1 or TRBD2 (5 bases each). V dropped 5 bases and J dropped 12 bases, with 21 bases sitting between them. The CDR3 sequence is 13 residues long. The germline gives CDR1 SGHDT, CDR2 YYEEEE. CDR3 in amino acids: CASSQLGRPGAYV. The CDR3 nucleotides are TGTGCCAGCAGTCAATTAGGACGCCCCGGGGCGTACGTC.

The genes are TRBV13 and TRBJ1-2; D is unclear. Germline CDR1 PRHDT, CDR2 FYEKMQ (reference sequence). The CDR3 is made up of 15 amino acids. V lost 1 base to trimming and J lost 4 bases, with 13 bases between them. The CDR3 coding sequence is TGTGCCAGCAGCTTAGAAGGCTCTCGCGCCTATGGCTACACCTTC. Translating it yields CASSLEGSRAYGYTF.

The V gene is TRBV6-5, the J gene TRBJ1-2; the D gene is possibly TRBD1 (5 bases). Trimming pared 5 bases from V and 8 bases from J, leaving 18 bases between. The CDR3 consists of 14 residues. From germline, CDR1 is MNHEY and CDR2 SVGAGI. The CDR3 DNA is TGTGCCAGCAGTCCACAGGACGCCGGGGCCGGCTACACCTTC. Its protein product is CASSPQDAGAGYTF.

V usage is TRBV20-1 and J usage is TRBJ2-7; no firm D call. The CDR3 loop spans 12 amino acids. CDR1 DFQATT and CDR2 SNEGSKA come from the germline V gene (reference sequence). V dropped 3 bases and J dropped 2 bases, with 8 bases sitting between them. CDR3 nucleotide sequence: TGCAGTGCTAGGGACGGAACCTACGAGCAGTACTTC. Protein product: CSARDGTYEQYF.